This TCR beta chain is drawn from a study of blood T cell repertoires in COVID-19. Looking at the study overall: Both acute and convalescent COVID-19 samples were obtained from the United States, Italy and Spain.

The germline CDR1 and CDR2 sequences are SEHNR and FQNEAQ (reference sequence). This CDR3 has 15 residues. Trimming removed 8 bases from V and 4 bases from J, with 20 bases in between. Authors' methods: Amplification of reference gene primers was used by the study to estimate nucleated cell counts. The data were produced by immunoSEQ multiplex PCR, yet TCRdb's version contains in-frame clones alone and is incomplete. The DNA gave D and trimming, while V, J and clone size come from that table. This sample has some 140,000 clones; approximately 85% occur once, and the top ten carry 4.3%. Sequenced material: peripheral blood. The receptor was derived from a human donor in a cohort sampled during active COVID-19. This sequence joins TRBV7-9 and TRBJ1-1; no clear D gene. CDR3: CASAWEGRAVTEAFF. In DNA, the CDR3 is TGTGCCAGCGCCTGGGAGGGAAGGGCGGTCACTGAAGCTTTCTTT.